A selection of T cell receptor beta chains follows, all from one sample in a study of T cell repertoires in cytomegalovirus infection. TCRdb used MiXCR to reprocess the reads, holding one entry per CDR3 protein. The sample comprises roughly 720,000 distinct CDR3 sequences, under 40% of which are singletons, and around 2.8% rests with the top ten. Sequencing was performed on PBMCs. The receptors come from a human donor in good health (CMV status not recorded). Some clones in this sample may be carry-over from other donors' samples. Both conserved end residues are part of each CDR3. D genes are given only for firm matches. Size values are once, few and many counts, or a class for expanded clones, and some rows have none.

d_call,j_call,cdr3_length,v_call,clone_size,cdr3_aa,cdr3_nt
TRBD1,TRBJ2-6,15,TRBV2,NA,CASSGQGAGANVLTF,TGTGCCAGCAGTGGACAGGGGGCTGGGGCCAACGTCCTGACTTTC
NA,TRBJ2-2,17,TRBV20-1,NA,CSARDLGKGANTGELFF,TGCAGTGCTAGAGATCTTGGGAAAGGGGCGAACACCGGGGAGCTGTTTTTT
TRBD1,TRBJ1-5,16,TRBV5-6,NA,CASSFRGQGLNQPQHF,TGTGCCAGCAGTTTCCGGGGACAGGGGTTAAATCAGCCCCAGCATTTT
NA,TRBJ2-5,15,TRBV7-8,NA,CASSCAGGIRETQYF,TGTGCCAGCAGCTGTGCTGGGGGTATCCGGGAGACCCAGTACTTC
TRBD2,TRBJ2-1,15,TRBV4-1,NA,CASSQSTSDSNEQFF,TGTGCCAGCAGCCAATCGACTAGCGACTCGAATGAGCAGTTCTTC
TRBD1,TRBJ1-2,14,TRBV29-1,few,CSAGTGGAGYGYTF,TGCAGCGCCGGGACAGGGGGCGCGGGCTATGGCTACACCTTC
NA,TRBJ2-3,14,TRBV7-3,NA,CASSFGGRTDTQYF,TGTGCCAGCAGCTTTGGGGGCAGGACAGATACGCAGTATTTT
TRBD1,TRBJ2-2,17,TRBV12-3/TRBV12-4,few,CASSLYRGETSTGELFF,TGTGCCAGCAGCCTGTACAGGGGGGAAACGAGCACCGGGGAGCTGTTTTTT
NA,TRBJ2-5,15,TRBV5-4,NA,CASSLYSGAGETQYF,TGTGCCAGCAGCTTGTACTCAGGGGCGGGTGAGACCCAGTACTTC
TRBD2,TRBJ2-7,15,TRBV27,NA,CASSLKAGGPYEQYF,TGTGCCAGCAGTTTGAAGGCGGGGGGGCCCTACGAGCAGTACTTC
TRBD1,TRBJ1-4,17,TRBV7-8,few,CASSSGVKRTGGEKLFF,TGTGCCAGCAGCTCCGGCGTAAAAAGGACAGGAGGGGAAAAACTGTTTTTT
TRBD2,TRBJ2-2,17,TRBV28,NA,CASSPILAGGITGELFF,TGTGCCAGCAGTCCAATCCTAGCGGGAGGGATAACCGGGGAGCTGTTTTTT
NA,TRBJ1-2,10,TRBV28,many,CASSGYGYTF,TGTGCCAGTAGCGGGTATGGCTACACCTTC
NA,TRBJ1-2,14,TRBV6-6,NA,CASRDRGPMSGYTF,TGTGCCAGCAGAGACCGGGGCCCTATGTCTGGCTACACCTTC
NA,TRBJ2-7,14,TRBV29-1,once,CSVTRTASSYEQYF,TGCAGCGTAACACGGACGGCGAGCTCCTACGAGCAGTACTTC
NA,TRBJ2-5,14,TRBV24-1,few,CATSVTGEWETQYF,TGTGCCACCAGTGTCACGGGAGAATGGGAGACCCAGTACTTC
NA,TRBJ2-1,17,TRBV4-1,NA,CASSQDPIGEPYNEQFF,TGCGCCAGCAGCCAAGACCCTATCGGGGAACCATACAATGAGCAGTTCTTC
TRBD1,TRBJ2-2,17,TRBV5-1,NA,CATRATGGPTNTGELFF,TGCGCCACCAGAGCAACAGGGGGGCCTACGAACACCGGGGAGCTGTTTTTT
NA,TRBJ2-3,15,TRBV20-1,few,CSASPLGRGTDTQYF,TGCAGTGCTAGTCCCCTAGGAAGGGGCACAGATACGCAGTATTTT
NA,TRBJ2-1,14,TRBV7-9,few,CASSLASGRTEQFF,TGTGCCAGCAGCTTAGCGTCTGGCCGGACGGAGCAGTTTTTC
NA,TRBJ2-3,19,TRBV7-9,few,CASSPASGTEQKSTDTQYF,TGTGCCAGCAGCCCAGCCTCCGGGACCGAACAAAAAAGCACAGATACGCAGTATTTT
TRBD1,TRBJ1-5,15,TRBV7-6,few,CASSLYGTGVQPQHF,TGTGCCAGCAGCTTATATGGGACAGGGGTACAGCCCCAGCATTTT
NA,TRBJ2-7,14,TRBV7-8,many,CASSVTGRIYEQYF,TGTGCCAGCAGTGTAACGGGACGGATTTACGAGCAGTACTTC
NA,TRBJ1-1,14,TRBV4-2,few,CASSQDWGDTEAFF,TGTGCCAGCAGCCAAGATTGGGGTGACACTGAAGCTTTCTTT
NA,TRBJ2-3,14,TRBV28,few,CASSLRVRTDTQYF,TGTGCCAGCAGTTTGAGGGTTCGCACAGATACGCAGTATTTT
TRBD2,TRBJ2-7,15,TRBV7-8,few,CASSLAVAGGYEQYF,TGTGCCAGCAGCTTGGCAGTAGCGGGAGGATACGAGCAGTACTTC
NA,TRBJ2-3,16,TRBV28,few,CASSLSGPMGPDTQYF,TGTGCCAGCAGTTTAAGCGGGCCCATGGGGCCAGATACGCAGTATTTT
NA,TRBJ1-6,21,TRBV4-1,NA,CASSPRYSREPKGSYNSPLHF,TGCGCCAGCAGCCCGCGCTACAGCAGGGAGCCCAAAGGGTCCTATAATTCACCCCTCCACTTT
TRBD1,TRBJ2-2,15,TRBV10-3,few,CAIGGQGAGTGELFF,TGTGCCATCGGAGGCCAGGGGGCAGGCACCGGGGAGCTGTTTTTT
NA,TRBJ1-1,11,TRBV6-6,NA,CAARENTEAFF,TGTGCCGCACGAGAGAACACTGAAGCTTTCTTT
TRBD1,TRBJ1-2,13,TRBV27,few,CASSARQGRSYTF,TGTGCCAGCAGTGCGAGACAGGGCCGGAGCTACACCTTC
NA,TRBJ2-3,16,TRBV6-5,NA,CASSHAYGTEADTQYF,TGTGCCAGCAGCCACGCTTACGGGACGGAGGCGGATACGCAGTATTTT
NA,TRBJ2-1,14,TRBV27,NA,CASSLSRVYNEQFF,TGTGCCAGCAGTTTGTCCCGAGTCTACAATGAGCAGTTCTTC
TRBD2,TRBJ2-7,14,TRBV6-2/TRBV6-3,many,CASRLAGGTYEQYF,TGTGCCAGCAGACTAGCGGGGGGAACCTACGAGCAGTACTTC
NA,TRBJ2-3,14,TRBV4-1,NA,CASRQVPGPDTQYF,TGCGCCAGCAGACAAGTTCCAGGGCCAGATACGCAGTATTTT
TRBD1,TRBJ2-7,14,TRBV6-4,NA,CASSRDRGAYEQYF,TGTGCCAGCAGCCGGGACAGGGGAGCCTACGAGCAGTACTTC
NA,TRBJ2-1,14,TRBV15,NA,CATSRDMGSTEQFF,TGTGCCACCAGCAGAGATATGGGGTCCACTGAGCAGTTCTTC
NA,TRBJ1-2,15,TRBV6-1,few,CASSEGLRAARGYTF,TGTGCCAGCAGTGAAGGCCTACGGGCGGCAAGAGGCTACACCTTC
NA,TRBJ2-1,16,TRBV4-2,once,CASNYGPFSLDNEQFF,NA
NA,TRBJ2-7,15,TRBV6-8,NA,CASKADSLTFYEQYF,TGTGCCAGCAAAGCCGACAGCCTTACTTTCTACGAGCAGTACTTC
TRBD1,TRBJ1-1,15,TRBV6-6,NA,CASRTGQGMNTEAFF,TGTGCCAGCAGAACCGGACAGGGAATGAACACTGAAGCTTTCTTT
NA,TRBJ1-1,14,TRBV27,many,CASSFTSMNTEAFF,TGTGCCAGCAGTTTTACCAGTATGAACACTGAAGCTTTCTTT
TRBD1,TRBJ2-7,14,TRBV27,many,CASSFGTGEYEQYF,TGTGCCAGCAGTTTTGGGACAGGGGAATACGAGCAGTACTTC
NA,TRBJ2-7,12,TRBV5-1,NA,CASSVGGTEQYF,TGCGCCAGCAGCGTTGGGGGCACAGAGCAGTACTTC
NA,TRBJ2-1,15,TRBV7-2,many,CASSLGNEPYNEQFF,TGTGCCAGCAGCTTAGGCAACGAGCCTTACAATGAGCAGTTCTTC
TRBD1,TRBJ1-5,15,TRBV12-3/TRBV12-4,NA,CASSPQGVSNQPQHF,TGTGCCAGCAGTCCGCAGGGGGTAAGCAATCAGCCCCAGCATTTT
NA,TRBJ2-6,16,TRBV19,few,CASSMLGSSQANVLTF,TGTGCCAGTAGTATGTTAGGAAGCTCTCAGGCCAACGTCCTGACTTTC
NA,TRBJ2-7,12,TRBV29-1,few,CSVAGFSYEQYF,TGCAGCGTCGCCGGATTCTCCTACGAGCAGTACTTC
TRBD2,TRBJ2-5,18,TRBV20-1,NA,CSATVLGLAGFRQETQYF,TGCAGTGCTACCGTCCTGGGACTAGCGGGGTTTAGGCAAGAGACCCAGTACTTC
TRBD1,TRBJ1-6,12,TRBV3-1,few,CATRTGNSPLHF,TGTGCCACGAGGACAGGGAATTCACCCCTCCACTTT
NA,TRBJ2-3,16,TRBV6-2/TRBV6-3,NA,CASSFQDSPGTDTQYF,TGTGCCAGCAGTTTCCAAGACAGCCCGGGCACAGATACGCAGTATTTT
NA,TRBJ1-1,11,TRBV27,NA,CASRGGPEAFF,TGTGCCAGCAGGGGGGGACCTGAAGCTTTCTTT
TRBD1,TRBJ2-7,17,TRBV5-1,NA,CASSLGGWTGTFYEQYF,TGCGCCAGCAGCTTGGGGGGGTGGACAGGGACTTTCTACGAGCAGTACTTC
NA,TRBJ2-6,17,TRBV5-1,NA,CASSLAGSGTGANVLTF,TGCGCCAGCAGCTTGGCCGGTTCGGGGACTGGGGCCAACGTCCTGACTTTC
TRBD1,TRBJ2-1,15,TRBV15,once,CATSRNRDRGNEQFF,TGTGCCACCAGCAGGAACCGGGACAGGGGTAATGAGCAGTTCTTC